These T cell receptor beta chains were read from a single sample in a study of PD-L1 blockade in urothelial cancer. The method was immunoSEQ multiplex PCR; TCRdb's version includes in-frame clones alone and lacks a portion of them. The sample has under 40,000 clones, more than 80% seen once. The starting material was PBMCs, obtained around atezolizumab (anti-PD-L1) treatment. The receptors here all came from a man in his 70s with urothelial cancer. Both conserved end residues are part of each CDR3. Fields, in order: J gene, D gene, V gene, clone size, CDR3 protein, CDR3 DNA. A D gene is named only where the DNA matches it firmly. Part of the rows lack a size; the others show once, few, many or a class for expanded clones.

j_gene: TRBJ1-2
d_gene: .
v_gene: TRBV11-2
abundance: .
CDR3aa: CASSPSGYGYTF
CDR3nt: TGTGCCAGCAGCCCGTCGGGCTATGGCTACACCTTC

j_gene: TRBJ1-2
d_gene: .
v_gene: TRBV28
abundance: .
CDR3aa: CASSSGVWYGYTF
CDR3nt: TGTGCCAGCAGTTCAGGGGTCTGGTATGGCTACACCTTC

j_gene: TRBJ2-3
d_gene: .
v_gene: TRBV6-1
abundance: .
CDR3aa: CASSEPRGAGYTDTQYF
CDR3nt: TGTGCCAGCAGTGAACCCCGAGGGGCGGGGTACACAGATACGCAGTATTTT

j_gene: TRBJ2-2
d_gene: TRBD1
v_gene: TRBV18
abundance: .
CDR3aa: CASSPRTGITGELFF
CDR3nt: TGTGCCAGCTCACCTCGGACAGGAATCACCGGGGAGCTGTTTTTT

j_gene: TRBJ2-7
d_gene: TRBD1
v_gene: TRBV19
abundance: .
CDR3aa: CASSPSGTGTYEQYF
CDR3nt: TGTGCCAGTTCCCCCTCCGGGACAGGGACCTACGAGCAGTACTTC

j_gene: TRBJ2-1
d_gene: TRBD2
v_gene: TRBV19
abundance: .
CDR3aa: CASRPGLAGGPEQFF
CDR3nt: TGTGCCAGTAGACCGGGACTAGCGGGAGGCCCTGAGCAGTTCTTC

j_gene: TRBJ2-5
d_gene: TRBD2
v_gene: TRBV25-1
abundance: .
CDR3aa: CASSDREALSQYF
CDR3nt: TGTGCCAGCAGTGATCGGGAGGCCCTTAGCCAGTACTTC

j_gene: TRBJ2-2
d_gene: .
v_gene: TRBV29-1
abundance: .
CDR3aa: CSVESPRQGIGTGELFF
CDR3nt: TGCAGCGTTGAGTCCCCGCGGCAGGGGATTGGAACCGGGGAGCTGTTTTTT

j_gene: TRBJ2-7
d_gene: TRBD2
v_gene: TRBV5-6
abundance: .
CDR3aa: CASGVGLAGVPYEQYF
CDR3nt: TGTGCCAGCGGGGTGGGGCTAGCGGGAGTACCCTACGAGCAGTACTTC

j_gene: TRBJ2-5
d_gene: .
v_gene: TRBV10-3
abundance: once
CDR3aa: CAISGTMEETQYF
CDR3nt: TGTGCCATCAGTGGCACTATGGAAGAGACCCAGTACTTC

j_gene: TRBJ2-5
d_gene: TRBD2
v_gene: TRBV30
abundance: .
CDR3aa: CAWNGIAGQETQYF
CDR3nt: TGTGCCTGGAATGGGATAGCGGGTCAAGAGACCCAGTACTTC

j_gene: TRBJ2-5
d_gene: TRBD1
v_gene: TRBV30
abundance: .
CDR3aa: CAWSVGPGGTGHQETQYF
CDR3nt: TGTGCCTGGAGTGTAGGGCCCGGCGGGACAGGACACCAAGAGACCCAGTACTTC

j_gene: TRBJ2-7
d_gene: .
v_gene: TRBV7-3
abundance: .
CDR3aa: CASSLQSGSYEQYF
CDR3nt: TGTGCCAGCAGCTTACAAAGCGGCTCCTACGAGCAGTACTTC

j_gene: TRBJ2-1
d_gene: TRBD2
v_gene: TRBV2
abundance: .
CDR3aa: CASSEEASGSNEQFF
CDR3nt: TGTGCCAGCAGTGAAGAAGCTAGCGGGAGCAATGAGCAGTTCTTC

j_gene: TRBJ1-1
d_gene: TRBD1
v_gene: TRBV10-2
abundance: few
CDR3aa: CASRVDRGNTEAFF
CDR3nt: TGCGCCAGCAGGGTGGACAGGGGGAACACTGAAGCTTTCTTT

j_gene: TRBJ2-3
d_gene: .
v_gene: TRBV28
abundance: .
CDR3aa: CASSLPQGPLTDTQYF
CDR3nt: TGTGCCAGCAGTTTACCACAGGGTCCACTGACAGATACGCAGTATTTT

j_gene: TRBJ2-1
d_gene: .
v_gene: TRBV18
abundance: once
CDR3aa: CASSQDRDEQFF
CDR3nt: TGTGCCAGCTCACAAGATCGCGATGAGCAGTTCTTC

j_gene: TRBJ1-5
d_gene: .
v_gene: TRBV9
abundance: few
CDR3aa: CASSPDQGNQPQHF
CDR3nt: TGTGCCAGCAGCCCGGACCAGGGAAATCAGCCCCAGCATTTT

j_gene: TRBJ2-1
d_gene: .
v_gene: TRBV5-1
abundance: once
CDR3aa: CASSSDNEQFF
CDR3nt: TGCGCCAGCAGCTCAGATAATGAGCAGTTCTTC

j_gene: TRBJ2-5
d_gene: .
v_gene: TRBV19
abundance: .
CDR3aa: CASRPGPRGPETQYF
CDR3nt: TGTGCCAGTAGGCCGGGTCCTCGAGGGCCGGAGACCCAGTACTTC

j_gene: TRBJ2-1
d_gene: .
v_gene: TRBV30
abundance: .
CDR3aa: CAWSGTDYNEQFF
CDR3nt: TGTGCCTGGAGCGGGACTGATTACAATGAGCAGTTCTTC

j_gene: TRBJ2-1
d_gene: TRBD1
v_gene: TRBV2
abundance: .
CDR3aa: CASSIWTGGRVKYEQFF
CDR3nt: TGTGCCAGCAGTATATGGACAGGGGGCAGGGTAAAGTATGAGCAGTTCTTC

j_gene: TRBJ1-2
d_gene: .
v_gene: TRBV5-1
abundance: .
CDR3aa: CASSLDLPGSDGYTF
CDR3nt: TGCGCCAGCAGCTTGGACTTACCCGGGAGTGATGGCTACACCTTC

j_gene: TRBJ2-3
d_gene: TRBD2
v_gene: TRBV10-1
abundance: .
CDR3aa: CASSWTGTSGSTSTDTQYF
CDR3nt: TGCGCCAGCAGTTGGACCGGGACTAGCGGGTCAACTAGCACAGATACGCAGTATTTT

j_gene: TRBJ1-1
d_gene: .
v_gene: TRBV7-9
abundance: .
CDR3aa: CASSFEGVVNTEAFF
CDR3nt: TGTGCCAGCAGCTTCGAGGGGGTTGTGAACACTGAAGCTTTCTTT

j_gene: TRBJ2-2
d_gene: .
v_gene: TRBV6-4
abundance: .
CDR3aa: CASASYNTGELFF
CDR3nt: TGTGCCAGCGCTAGCTATAACACCGGGGAGCTGTTTTTT

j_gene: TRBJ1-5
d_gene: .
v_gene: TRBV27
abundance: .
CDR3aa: CASKIRGQPQHF
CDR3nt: TGTGCCAGCAAAATTCGGGGACAGCCCCAGCATTTT

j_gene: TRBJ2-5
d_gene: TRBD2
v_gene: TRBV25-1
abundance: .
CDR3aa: CASSAIAGGNQETQYF
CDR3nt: TGTGCCAGCAGTGCAATAGCGGGAGGGAATCAAGAGACCCAGTACTTC

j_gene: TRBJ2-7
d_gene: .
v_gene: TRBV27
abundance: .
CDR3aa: CASSLSRGFGNEQYF
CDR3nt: TGTGCCAGCAGTTTATCTCGGGGATTCGGTAACGAGCAGTACTTC

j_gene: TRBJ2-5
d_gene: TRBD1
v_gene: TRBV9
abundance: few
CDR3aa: CASSASGQGQETQYF
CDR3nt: TGTGCCAGCAGCGCCTCAGGACAGGGGCAAGAGACCCAGTACTTC

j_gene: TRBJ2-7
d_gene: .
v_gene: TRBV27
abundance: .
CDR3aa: CASSAGSRYEQYF
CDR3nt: TGTGCCAGCAGCGCGGGAAGTCGCTACGAGCAGTACTTC